This TCR beta chain is from a study of cytomegalovirus exposure and HLA in healthy donors. This CDR3 has 14 amino acids. Germline V gene data show CDR1 as SGHRS and CDR2 as YFSETQ. V lost 5 bases, J lost 7 bases, and 12 bases stayed unmatched. Clones were read by immunoSEQ multiplex PCR, and TCRdb kept only the in-frame ones, dropping some. The data contain fewer than 400,000 clones, 75% to 90% of them seen just once; the ten biggest clones take up roughly 0.8%. The donors were in the roughly 120-subject validation cohort, distinct from the 666-subject first cohort. In regard to this clone: Its specificity is unknown.

Overall study results and limits: Both high specificity and high sensitivity reportedly marked the classifier's diagnosis of cytomegalovirus status. The study labeled about 160 TCR beta chains cytomegalovirus-associated. CMV antigen specificity was confirmed in vitro for a few CMV-associated chains.

The source of this sequence is a woman younger than 35 in good health and CMV-seronegative. The specimen was PBMCs. This chain uses TRBV5-1 with TRBJ2-7, with 7 bases lining up with TRBD2. The CDR3 protein is CASRSGTTQWEQYF. CDR3 in DNA: TGCGCCAGCAGGTCCGGGACTACCCAGTGGGAGCAGTACTTC.